A selection of T cell receptor beta chains follows, all from one sample in a study of identical twins. TCRdb reprocessed the 5' RACE reads via MiXCR and lists one record per CDR3 protein. The sample has more than 400,000 distinct CDR3 sequences, approximately 14% seen once; the top ten hold roughly 0.44%. The sample also formed part of further work on yellow fever vaccine responses in identical twins.

Sequenced sample: CD4+ T cells sorted from blood. Receptors originate from a woman under 30 in good health. Both conserved end residues are trimmed from each CDR3. The order of the fields is V gene, CDR3 protein.

TRBV28	ASNPPHRRGTKLNTGELF
TRBV25-1	ASIQGGRTEAF
TRBV5-1	ASSPGQGVMNTEAF
TRBV2	ASREALLRGGQYEQY
TRBV12-3/TRBV12-4	ASSPRTFGTQY
TRBV4-2	ASSQGLGNSGANVLT
TRBV12-3/TRBV12-4	ASSGTENQPQH
TRBV6-1	ASRGQGATNEKLF
TRBV6-5	ASSYRGGSNTQY
TRBV20-1	SAFHGLETQY
TRBV6-1	ASSRGQGALTGELF
TRBV15	ATSRDRTGTILTPQH
TRBV18	ASSPLTGELF
TRBV15	ATSRRRLSTDTQY
TRBV11-2	ASSSRLAGGPWTGELF
TRBV28	ASSLFGEQQY
TRBV29-1	SVWGNNEQF
TRBV3-1	ASSARDRHNEQF
TRBV20-1	SARSTTRTNNEQF
TRBV24-1	ATSEPGGGAVNEQF
TRBV11-2	ASSLGTGAFGTGELF
TRBV6-5	ASSYSGGLAGSGELF
TRBV4-1	ASSQDLIGSYNEQF
TRBV6-1	ASISWSAGGDYEQY
TRBV3-1	ASSQDHLQAKNIQY
TRBV20-1	SASRAEASGLH
TRBV28	ASSFSVAGVRDTQY
TRBV20-1	SARGLAGVGIYEQY
TRBV28	ASSPIGQVKEYEQF
TRBV12-3/TRBV12-4	ASSSYGYT
TRBV3-1	ASSQVSGGDYGYT
TRBV5-1	ASSSPLASYSYEQY
TRBV12-3/TRBV12-4	ASSLWENTEAF
TRBV5-1	ASSEGTGRSGANVLT
TRBV15	ATSRDGTYNEQF
TRBV10-3	AISSGTSGTNEQF
TRBV12-3/TRBV12-4	ASSTGILNYGYT
TRBV5-1	ASSPVTENEQF
TRBV9	ASSVGGPGAGELF
TRBV11-2	ASSPLSPSGVKEQY
TRBV7-2	ASSLEGSSGRGEQF
TRBV2	ASSVGPGAYL
TRBV5-1	ASSLAGQTGWRVQETQY
TRBV5-1	ASSLPGLAVQETQY
TRBV20-1	SVQGYEQY
TRBV4-1	ASSRPLRDIHEQY
TRBV27	ASSTLAGGRDTQY
TRBV7-2	ASSLMTDNEQF
TRBV20-1	SARDPLAGFNEQF
TRBV6-5	ASSYSGDGYT
TRBV27	ASSLSPRTGKNIQY
TRBV4-1	ASSQDPQGTSYNEQF
TRBV7-8	ASSRSGGQLWTQY